This passage covers 9 T cell receptor beta chains from one sample sequenced in a study of identical twins. In TCRdb, the 5' RACE reads were re-called with MiXCR into one record per CDR3 protein. Of hundreds of thousands of distinct CDR3 sequences detected, about 20% appear once; the ten largest clones hold roughly 4%. The sample was also linked to a second study, of T cells expressing NK-cell markers.

Input material: PBMCs. These receptors were taken from a woman aged 18-29 years in good health.

The chain uses TRBV19 and TRBJ1-5; D gene unclear. There are 15 residues in the CDR3. Germline V gene data show CDR1 as LNHDA and CDR2 as SQIVND (reference sequence). V lost 3 bases, J lost 2 bases, and 11 bases lay in between. The CDR3 DNA is TGTGCCAGTAGTATCCTAGTCTCGGGCAATCAGCCCCAGCATTTT. As protein: CASSILVSGNQPQHF. Drawing the rest from reference TRBV19 and TRBJ1-5, the complete variable domain is DGGITQSPKYLFRKEGQNVTLSCEQNLNHDAMYWYRQDPGQGLRLIYYSQIVNDFQKGDIAEGYSVSREKKESFPLTVTSAQKNPTAFYLCASSILVSGNQPQHFGDGTRLSIL.

This chain connects TRBV20-1 to TRBJ1-6, with D possibly matching TRBD1 (6 bases). Germline assignment: CDR1 DFQATT and CDR2 SNEGSKA (reference sequence). The ends were cut back, 6 bases at V and 7 bases at J, with 19 bases in the middle. The CDR3 is 15 residues long. The DNA of the CDR3 is TGCAGTGCCGCGGCGGCCTCCCAGGGGAATTCACCCCTCCACTTT. Residues: CSAAAASQGNSPLHF.

This clonotype showed up just a few times. V usage is TRBV27 and J usage is TRBJ2-1; 11 bases align to TRBD2. In germline, CDR1 is MNHEY, CDR2 SMNVEV (reference sequence). Germline trimming cut 6 bases from V and 5 bases from J; bases unmatched to any gene: 6. The CDR3 covers 15 residues. CDR3 nucleotides: TGTGCCAGCAGCCCGCGACTAGCGGGAAACAATGAGCAGTTCTTC. This gives the protein CASSPRLAGNNEQFF.

The chain joins TRBV6-2 or TRBV6-3 to TRBJ1-1; D is ambiguous. The CDR3 has 13 residues. V lost 0 bases and J lost 2, with 4 bases in between. The germline CDR1 and CDR2 sequences are MNHEY and SVGEGT. This CDR3 is CASSYSDNTEAFF. As DNA, the CDR3 is TGTGCCAGCAGTTACTCGGACAACACTGAAGCTTTCTTT.

The chain has TRBV20-1 and TRBJ2-1; 8 bases line up with TRBD2. The germline V gene encodes CDR1 DFQATT and CDR2 SNEGSKA (reference sequence). V shed 5 bases and J 6 bases; nucleotides not matched to a gene: 9. The CDR3 is 14 amino acids. The DNA for the CDR3 is TGCAGTGCTTCAAGCGGGAGAGAGGGCAATGAGCAGTTCTTC. It is translated as CSASSGREGNEQFF.

Only a few counts were recorded for this clonotype. This sequence joins TRBV4-1 and TRBJ2-7; D may be TRBD2 (6 bases). With 1 base removed from V and 2 bases from J, the gap between germline ends came to 15 bases. From germline, CDR1 is MGHRA and CDR2 YSYEKL. The CDR3 covers 16 residues. The chain's CDR3 is CASSQGGTFAAYEQYF. CDR3 sequence (DNA): TGCGCCAGCAGCCAAGGCGGGACTTTTGCAGCCTACGAGCAGTACTTC.

The gene calls are TRBV24-1 and TRBJ2-5; possibly TRBD1 for D (6 bases). CDR1 is KGHDR, CDR2 SFDVKD, per germline. The CDR3 totals 15 residues. Trimming removed 2 bases from V and 4 bases from J, with 13 bases in between. In nucleotides, the CDR3 is TGTGCCACCAGTGATTCCAGGGGAACCGGAGAGACCCAGTACTTC. It specifies CATSDSRGTGETQYF.

The rearrangement links TRBV6-2 or TRBV6-3 to TRBJ2-7; tentative D call: TRBD2 (6 bases). This CDR3 spans 16 amino acids. Germline V gives CDR1 MNHEY, CDR2 SVGEGT. V lost 9 bases, J lost 0 bases, and 21 bases lay in between. CDR3 protein: CASHRPGSENSYEQYF. CDR3 nucleotide sequence: TGTGCCAGTCACAGGCCCGGGAGCGAAAACTCCTACGAGCAGTACTTC.

This rearrangement joins TRBV7-9 to TRBJ2-2; D gene unclear. Trimming shortened V by 5 bases and J by 4 bases, and 8 bases separated the two germline ends. The CDR3 loop spans 13 amino acids. Germline CDR1 is SEHNR and CDR2 is FQNEAQ (reference sequence). CDR3 DNA: TGTGCCAGCAGCCACGCAGTCACCGGGGAGCTGTTTTTT. This gives the protein CASSHAVTGELFF.